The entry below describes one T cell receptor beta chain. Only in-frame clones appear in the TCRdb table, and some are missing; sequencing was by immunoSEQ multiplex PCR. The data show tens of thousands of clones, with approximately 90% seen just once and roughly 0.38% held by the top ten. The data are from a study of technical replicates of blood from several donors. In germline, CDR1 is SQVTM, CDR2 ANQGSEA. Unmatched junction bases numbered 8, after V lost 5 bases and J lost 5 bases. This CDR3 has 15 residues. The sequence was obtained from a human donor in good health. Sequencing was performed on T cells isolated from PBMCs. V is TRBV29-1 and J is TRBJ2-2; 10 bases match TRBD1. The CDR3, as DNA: TGCAGCGTTCAAGGACAGGGGGATACTACCGGGGAGCTGTTTTTT. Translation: CSVQGQGDTTGELFF.